These 30 T cell receptor beta chains came from one sample sequenced in a study of molecular identifiers for immune sequencing clone quantification. TCRdb analysed the PCR reads with MiXCR anew, one entry per CDR3 protein. The table lists 600,000 to 650,000 distinct CDR3 sequences, 20% of them singletons. What was sequenced was naive CD8+ T cells from blood, with Jurkat cell RNA spiked in. As to subset: FACS-sorted CD8+CD4-CCR7+CD45RA+ naive T cells. These receptors were taken from a human donor in good health. Some libraries in this study had Jurkat cell RNA spiked in.

This clonotype was detected many times. The CDR3 protein is CASSVDPLSGANVLTF. CDR3 nucleotide sequence: TGTGCCAGCAGCGTAGATCCGCTCTCTGGGGCCAACGTCCTGACTTTC. The V call is TRBV9, the J call TRBJ2-6; the D is unclear. The CDR3 sequence is 16 residues long. The germline V gene has CDR1 SGDLS and CDR2 YYNGEE. V shed 0 bases and J shed 0 bases, with 7 bases lying between them.

The rearrangement uses TRBV5-6 and TRBJ1-6; the match to TRBD1 covers 9 bases. Germline lookup yields CDR1 SGHDT and CDR2 YYEEEE. This CDR3 has 13 residues. V lost 6 bases to trimming and J lost 12 bases; unmatched junction nucleotides: 7. CDR3 protein: CASTAGTGLPLHF. The CDR3 DNA reads as TGTGCCAGCACCGCCGGGACAGGGTTACCCCTCCACTTT.

The chain combines TRBV19 with TRBJ2-1, with TRBD1 matching over 9 bases. The CDR3 is 14 amino acids. V lost 3 bases to trimming and J lost 3 bases; unmatched junction nucleotides: 0. From germline, CDR1 is LNHDA and CDR2 SQIVND (reference sequence). In nucleotides, the CDR3 is TGTGCCAGTAGTATGGACAGGGGCTACAATGAGCAGTTCTTC. It encodes CASSMDRGYNEQFF.

As concerns this clonotype: Possible read error: a much larger clone is one base away. CDR3 loop: CASSSGQPNQPQHF. The CDR3 DNA is TGTGCCAGCAGTTCCGGACAGCCTAATCAGCCCCAGCATTTT. This chain joins TRBV6-2 or TRBV6-3 and TRBJ1-5, with D possibly TRBD1 on 6 matching bases. Trimming left V 4 bases short and J 4 bases short, with 11 bases between. The CDR3 is 14 amino acids. The germline V gene has CDR1 MNHEY and CDR2 SVGEGT.

This clonotype was recorded at least ten times. The chain has TRBV12-3 or TRBV12-4 and TRBJ1-2; D is unresolved. V lost 4 bases, J lost 7 bases, and 13 bases lay in between. CDR3 length: 13 residues. The CDR3 protein is CASSSTPRFGYTF. The CDR3 nucleotides are TGTGCCAGCAGTTCCACCCCCCGGTTTGGCTACACCTTC.

This clonotype was counted ten times or more. V gene TRBV4-1 combines with J gene TRBJ1-2; no reliable D call. The V and J ends lost 0 bases and 2 bases respectively, with 7 bases between them. Germline V lookup: CDR1 MGHRA, CDR2 YSYEKL. CDR3 length: 14 residues. The CDR3 sequence: CASSQETGNYGYTF. The DNA of the CDR3 is TGCGCCAGCAGCCAAGAGACGGGCAACTATGGCTACACCTTC.

CDR3 sequence: CASSPAQKQPFNEQFF. As DNA, the CDR3 is TGTGCCAGCAGTCCCGCCCAGAAGCAGCCATTTAATGAGCAGTTCTTC. The V call is TRBV2, the J call TRBJ2-1; D ambiguous. V gave up 5 bases and J gave up 7 bases, with 21 bases separating them. Germline V gene data show CDR1 as SNHLY and CDR2 as FYNNEI. This CDR3 region has 16 residues.

This clonotype was seen at least ten times. The J gene is TRBJ2-7, the V gene TRBV7-6; the D is unclear. The germline V and J ends were trimmed by 6 bases and 0 bases, with 9 bases remaining between them. The germline gives CDR1 SGHVS, CDR2 FNYEAQ. The length of the CDR3 is 13 residues. The chain's CDR3 is CASSLQDSYEQYF. CDR3 DNA sequence: TGTGCCAGCAGTTTGCAGGACTCCTACGAGCAGTACTTC.

This clonotype has a count of ten or more. J is TRBJ1-1 and V is TRBV6-2 or TRBV6-3; D may be TRBD1 (5 bases). The ends were cut back, 0 bases at V and 7 bases at J, with 18 bases in the middle. Germline V CDR1 and CDR2: MNHEY, SVGEGT. The CDR3 runs to 16 residues. DNA of the CDR3: TGTGCCAGCAGTTACTCGACTGGGGCAGCTATGGTTGAAGCTTTCTTT. Amino acids: CASSYSTGAAMVEAFF.

This clonotype has a count of ten or more. The chain has TRBV9 and TRBJ1-2; D unresolved. V lost 3 bases and J 0 bases, leaving 12 bases between the germline ends. Germline assignment: CDR1 SGDLS and CDR2 YYNGEE. The CDR3 contains 15 residues. CDR3 DNA: TGTGCCAGCAGCGCTGGACCCAAGCCTAACTATGGCTACACCTTC. Translation gives CASSAGPKPNYGYTF. Filled out from reference TRBV9 and TRBJ1-2, the complete variable domain reads DSGVTQTPKHLITATGQRVTLRCSPRSGDLSVYWYQQSLDQGLQFLIQYYNGEERAKGNILERFSAQQFPDLHSELNLSSLELGDSALYFCASSAGPKPNYGYTFGSGTRLTVV.

This chain connects TRBV9 to TRBJ2-7; D possibly corresponds to TRBD2 (5 bases). Deletions cut 0 bases from V and 3 bases from J, with 7 bases between. The CDR3 is made up of 13 amino acids. Germline assignment: CDR1 SGDLS and CDR2 YYNGEE. DNA of the CDR3: TGTGCCAGCAGCGTAGGGGAGAACTACGAGCAGTACTTC. Amino acid sequence: CASSVGENYEQYF.

At least ten counts were recorded for this clonotype. The chain employs TRBV12-3 or TRBV12-4 and TRBJ2-7; D possibly corresponds to TRBD2 (6 bases). The length of the CDR3 is 12 residues. V was trimmed by 6 bases and J by 5 bases, leaving 11 bases between them. The CDR3 region is CASSLGGHEQYF. CDR3 sequence (DNA): TGTGCCAGCAGCCTGGGGGGTCACGAGCAGTACTTC.

Many counts were recorded for this clonotype. The chain uses TRBV29-1 and TRBJ2-7, with D possibly being TRBD2 (5 bases). CDR3 length: 13 amino acids. Trimming cost V 4 bases and J 3 bases, with 13 bases left between them. Germline CDR1 is SQVTM and CDR2 is ANQGSEA. Here the CDR3 DNA reads TGCAGCGTTGTGGTCCGGGAATACTACGAGCAGTACTTC. Its protein is CSVVVREYYEQYF.

A word on this clonotype: This sequence may be a read error, since a much larger clone differs from it by one base. This chain connects TRBV7-2 to TRBJ2-2; D not resolved. The CDR3 is 12 residues long. The V gene's germline CDR1 is SGHTA and CDR2 FQGNSA. CDR3 amino acids: CACSRNTGELFF. The CDR3 region has the DNA TGTGCCTGCAGCAGGAACACCGGGGAGCTGTTTTTT. The complete variable domain, with remaining parts taken from reference TRBV7-2 and TRBJ2-2, reads GAGVSQSPSNKVTEKGKDVELRCDPISGHTALYWYRQSLGQGLEFLIYFQGNSAPDKSGLPSDRFSAERTGGSVSTLTIQRTQQEDSAVYLCACSRNTGELFFGEGSRLTVL.

This clonotype was seen ten or more times. The chain links TRBV27 to TRBJ2-7; D may be TRBD1 or TRBD2 (6 bases each). V was trimmed by 0 bases and J by 3 bases, leaving 12 bases between them. CDR3 length: 15 residues. In germline, CDR1 is MNHEY, CDR2 SMNVEV (reference sequence). The CDR3, as DNA: TGTGCCAGCAGTTTATCTTGGGGGGCTGGCTACGAGCAGTACTTC. Translated: CASSLSWGAGYEQYF.

The table lists this clonotype with many counts. V is TRBV7-2 and J is TRBJ2-1; 12 positions agree with TRBD2. CDR1 is SGHTA and CDR2 is FQGNSA in the germline V gene. V was clipped by 1 base and J by 4 bases; unmatched bases: 11. The CDR3 covers 19 residues. CDR3 bases: TGTGCCAGCAGCTTAGTCACCCTGACTAGCGGGGGCTTATACAATGAGCAGTTCTTC. Translated: CASSLVTLTSGGLYNEQFF.

The V gene is TRBV30, the J gene TRBJ2-7, with a possible D match to TRBD2 (5 bases). Looked up from germline, CDR1 is GTSNPN and CDR2 is SVGIG (reference sequence). CDR3 length: 12 residues. V lost 8 bases and J lost 3, with 14 bases in between. CDR3 amino acids: CAGMDSSYEQYF. The CDR3 coding sequence is TGTGCCGGAATGGACTCGAGCTACGAGCAGTACTTC.

This clonotype was seen many times. The chain employs TRBV28 and TRBJ2-3; 7 bases agree with TRBD2. Germline CDR1 and CDR2: MDHEN and SYDVKM. V gave up 6 bases and J gave up 4 bases; unmatched junction bases: 4. The CDR3 loop spans 13 amino acids. DNA of the CDR3: TGTGCCAGCAGCGGGAGGAGGCCAGATACGCAGTATTTT. It encodes CASSGRRPDTQYF.

As concerns this clonotype: A much larger clone differs by one base, so this may be a read error. Here the CDR3 reads CASSSTSGGDYERYF. The DNA of the CDR3 is TGTGCCAGCAGCTCGACTAGCGGGGGGGACTACGAGCGGTACTTC. V is TRBV5-3 and J is TRBJ2-7, with TRBD2 matching 14 bases. TRBV5-3 is known as an ORF, though its function is uncertain. The CDR3 is 15 amino acids.

This clonotype was recorded a few times. The gene calls are TRBV7-9 and TRBJ2-7; D gene unclear. The germline V gene has CDR1 SEHNR and CDR2 FQNEAQ (reference sequence). Trimming removed 4 bases from V and 0 bases from J, with 13 bases in between. The CDR3 covers 15 residues. The CDR3 loop is CASSSSTRSSYEQYF. In nucleotides, the CDR3 is TGTGCCAGCAGCTCCTCGACGAGGAGCTCCTACGAGCAGTACTTC.

The table lists this clonotype with many counts. The chain links TRBV7-9 to TRBJ1-1, with D uncertain. CDR3 size: 15 residues. V lost 1 base and J lost 0, with 9 bases in between. Germline CDR1 is SEHNR and CDR2 is FQNEAQ (reference sequence). The CDR3 bases are TGTGCCAGCAGCTTAGTAACGGTTATGAACACTGAAGCTTTCTTT. It yields the protein CASSLVTVMNTEAFF.

The chain has TRBV24-1 and TRBJ2-1; 7 positions match TRBD1. This CDR3 comprises 15 residues. V lost 6 bases to trimming and J lost 4 bases; unmatched junction nucleotides: 8. Germline V gene lookup returns CDR1 KGHDR and CDR2 SFDVKD. CDR3 residues: CATSRTGPGYNEQFF. In DNA, the CDR3 is TGTGCCACCAGTAGGACAGGCCCAGGATACAATGAGCAGTTCTTC.

As concerns this clonotype: Given a much more abundant clone one base away, this may be a read error. The chain employs TRBV20-1 and TRBJ2-7, with 8 bases lining up with TRBD1. Germline V CDR1 and CDR2: DFQATT, SNEGSKA (reference sequence). The CDR3 runs to 13 residues. The CDR3 region is CSRLDRADYERYF. CDR3 nucleotide sequence: TGCAGTAGACTGGACAGGGCAGATTACGAGCGGTACTTC.

Ten or more counts support this clonotype. This chain joins TRBV6-2 or TRBV6-3 and TRBJ2-2; possible D gene TRBD2, 5 bases. The CDR3 consists of 15 residues. CDR1 MNHEY and CDR2 SVGEGT come from the germline V gene. Trimming cost V 3 bases and J 5 bases, with 13 bases left between them. The CDR3 sequence is CASSYTSQQTGELFF. For the CDR3, the DNA is TGTGCCAGCAGTTATACTAGTCAACAGACCGGGGAGCTGTTTTTT.

This clonotype came up many times. The chain is built from TRBV25-1 and TRBJ2-3; possibly TRBD1 for D (6 bases). Germline CDR1 is MGHDK and CDR2 is SYGVNS. This CDR3 region has 15 residues. V lost 3 bases and J lost 1, with 11 bases in between. The CDR3 DNA is TGTGCCAGCAGTGACCGGACAGCCCGCACAGATACGCAGTATTTT. Amino acids: CASSDRTARTDTQYF. The full variable domain, in which reference TRBV25-1 and TRBJ2-3 provide the parts outside the CDR3, is EADIYQTPRYLVIGTGKKITLECSQTMGHDKMYWYQQDPGMELHLIHYSYGVNSTEKGDLSSESTVSRIRTEHFPLTLESARPSHTSQYLCASSDRTARTDTQYFGPGTRLTVL.

This clonotype appeared many times. This chain links TRBV29-1 with TRBJ2-3; tentative D call: TRBD1 (5 bases). V was cut by 7 bases and J by 2 bases, with 19 bases left in between. The germline gives CDR1 SQVTM, CDR2 ANQGSEA. This CDR3 has 15 amino acids. This CDR3 is CSATVSGLLTDTQYF. CDR3 bases: TGCAGCGCCACAGTTTCAGGGCTTCTCACAGATACGCAGTATTTT.

This clonotype has just a few counts. The rearrangement links TRBV20-1 to TRBJ2-7; 16 nucleotides align to TRBD2. CDR1 is DFQATT and CDR2 is SNEGSKA in the germline V gene (reference sequence). This CDR3 comprises 17 residues. Losses at the gene ends were 1 base for V and 4 bases for J; bases not matched to a gene: 7. CDR3: CSARGPGLAGGDYEQYF. CDR3 coding DNA: TGCAGTGCTAGAGGACCGGGACTAGCGGGAGGGGATTACGAGCAGTACTTC.

In its sample, this clonotype was seen many times. The V and J genes are TRBV29-1 and TRBJ2-7; TRBD1 aligns across 8 bases. Germline lookup yields CDR1 SQVTM and CDR2 ANQGSEA. With V trimmed by 5 bases and J by 3 bases, 3 bases remained unmatched. The CDR3 extends over 12 amino acids. CDR3 loop: CSVKTGGYEQYF. In DNA form, the CDR3 reads TGCAGCGTTAAAACAGGGGGCTACGAGCAGTACTTC.

This clonotype was seen at least ten times. The chain employs TRBV7-9 and TRBJ1-4; D is ambiguous. CDR1 and CDR2 from the germline V gene are SEHNR and FQNEAQ (reference sequence). The V gene lost 1 base and the J gene lost 4 bases, with 13 bases spanning the gap. This CDR3 spans 16 amino acids. CDR3 region: CASSLDSEGSNEKLFF. DNA of the CDR3: TGTGCCAGCAGCTTAGACTCTGAGGGAAGTAATGAAAAACTGTTTTTT.

Note on this clonotype: Since a much larger clone is just one base distant, this may be a read error. The missing conserved phenylalanine or tryptophan at the end of this CDR3 makes a read error likely. The V and J genes are TRBV7-9 and TRBJ2-7; D call uncertain. CDR1 is SEHNR, CDR2 FQNEAQ, per germline (reference sequence). Trimming took off 1 base at V and 3 bases at J, with 7 bases between the two ends. The CDR3 has 13 amino acids. The CDR3 is CASSLVSGYEQYL. DNA for the CDR3: TGTGCCAGCAGCTTAGTGTCAGGCTACGAGCAGTACCTC.